These 3 T cell receptor beta chains originate from one sample sequenced in a study of sequential checkpoint blockade in melanoma. Treatment noted: randomized to nivolumab then ipilimumab (arm A) or the reverse (arm B). The table came from immunoSEQ multiplex PCR; TCRdb's copy has only in-frame clones and leaves some out. Of around 8,800 clones detected, 24% appear once; the ten largest clones hold 17%. Source: tumor tissue (inferred from file names), taken from a patient given nivolumab and ipilimumab in sequence. The receptors derive from a human donor with melanoma.

The genes are TRBV9 and TRBJ2-5, with D perhaps being TRBD1 or TRBD2 (5 bases each). Looked up from germline, CDR1 is SGDLS and CDR2 is YYNGEE. This CDR3 region has 16 residues. Trimming stripped 3 bases from V and 5 bases from J, with 20 bases between. The DNA of the CDR3 is TGTGCCAGCAGCGCGACCGGGACCGTTGTGTTCGAGACCCAGTACTTC. Translated, it gives CASSATGTVVFETQYF.

The rearrangement joins TRBV14 to TRBJ1-2; D remains ambiguous. Germline V gene lookup returns CDR1 SGHDN and CDR2 FVKESK. The CDR3 is 13 amino acids. The V end was cut by 2 bases, the J end by 0 bases, with 4 bases between. CDR3 in DNA: TGTGCCAGCAGCCAAAACCCTAACTATGGCTACACCTTC. The encoded protein is CASSQNPNYGYTF.

This chain uses TRBV19 with TRBJ2-3; TRBD1 aligns across 8 bases. The CDR3 is made up of 14 amino acids. V shed 6 bases and J 2 bases; nucleotides not matched to a gene: 4. Per germline, CDR1 LNHDA and CDR2 SQIVND (reference sequence). CDR3 bases: TGTGCCAGTAGGCCGGGACAGGTCACAGATACGCAGTATTTT. It is translated as CASRPGQVTDTQYF.